Listed below are T cell receptor beta chains from one sample, sequenced in a study of T cell changes during pregnancy in multiple sclerosis. Clones were sequenced by immunoSEQ multiplex PCR, and TCRdb holds only the in-frame ones, with some missing. The repertoire holds around 99,000 clones, with around 92% as singletons. Sequenced material: peripheral blood, taken in the third trimester of pregnancy. These receptors originate from a female donor in good health, enrolled as a control in a pregnancy study. CDR3s include the opening cysteine and the closing phenylalanine or tryptophan. Each record gives: V gene, clone size, J gene, CDR3 protein. Clone size is stated in some rows and not others, as once, few, many or a class when expanded.

V gene: TRBV5-1
clone size: NA
J gene: TRBJ2-7
CDR3 protein: CASSLQRRRGEQYF

V gene: TRBV4-3
clone size: NA
J gene: TRBJ2-7
CDR3 protein: CASSQEKRGHEQYF

V gene: TRBV6-4
clone size: NA
J gene: TRBJ2-5
CDR3 protein: CASSASSGEAETQYF

V gene: TRBV4-1
clone size: NA
J gene: TRBJ2-7
CDR3 protein: CASSPGAGGYEQYF

V gene: TRBV18
clone size: NA
J gene: TRBJ2-5
CDR3 protein: CASSRDSQETQYF

V gene: TRBV4-3
clone size: NA
J gene: TRBJ1-2
CDR3 protein: CASSQDTQTGSFYGYTF

V gene: TRBV28
clone size: NA
J gene: TRBJ1-1
CDR3 protein: CASRRQGVGMHTEAFF

V gene: TRBV11-3
clone size: NA
J gene: TRBJ2-3
CDR3 protein: CASSLDRDTQYF

V gene: TRBV4-3
clone size: NA
J gene: TRBJ2-1
CDR3 protein: CASSQDPTVGGTYNEQFF

V gene: TRBV4-3
clone size: NA
J gene: TRBJ1-3
CDR3 protein: CASSQVDSSGNTIYF

V gene: TRBV7-2
clone size: NA
J gene: TRBJ2-7
CDR3 protein: CASSPRGGASYEQYF

V gene: TRBV11-2
clone size: NA
J gene: TRBJ1-1
CDR3 protein: CASSLGRALAEAFF

V gene: TRBV6-5
clone size: NA
J gene: TRBJ2-7
CDR3 protein: CASSYGTSGPYEQYF

V gene: TRBV4-2
clone size: NA
J gene: TRBJ2-1
CDR3 protein: CASSQEGWTGFGPHNEQFF

V gene: TRBV30
clone size: few
J gene: TRBJ1-1
CDR3 protein: CAWKISLSGTEAFF

V gene: TRBV7-6
clone size: NA
J gene: TRBJ2-3
CDR3 protein: CASSYLPPGLAGVTDTQYF

V gene: TRBV30
clone size: NA
J gene: TRBJ2-1
CDR3 protein: CAWTKTVLSYNEQFF

V gene: TRBV7-2
clone size: NA
J gene: TRBJ1-2
CDR3 protein: CASSLSGPRVGYGYTF

V gene: TRBV2
clone size: NA
J gene: TRBJ1-5
CDR3 protein: CASNEEMAGNQPQHF

V gene: TRBV18
clone size: NA
J gene: TRBJ1-5
CDR3 protein: CASSSGEARTQHF

V gene: TRBV7-9
clone size: NA
J gene: TRBJ2-6
CDR3 protein: CASSRIAGTASSGANVLTF

V gene: TRBV29-1
clone size: NA
J gene: TRBJ1-1
CDR3 protein: CSVEGGPEAFF

V gene: TRBV7-3
clone size: NA
J gene: TRBJ2-1
CDR3 protein: CASGQADNEQFF

V gene: TRBV19
clone size: NA
J gene: TRBJ2-2
CDR3 protein: CASSTQGTNTGELFF

V gene: TRBV6-5
clone size: NA
J gene: TRBJ1-2
CDR3 protein: CASSPGGANYGYTF

V gene: TRBV9
clone size: NA
J gene: TRBJ2-3
CDR3 protein: CASSRGTGITDTQYF

V gene: TRBV9
clone size: NA
J gene: TRBJ1-3
CDR3 protein: CASSATGGSGNTIYF

V gene: TRBV5-1
clone size: NA
J gene: TRBJ2-1
CDR3 protein: CASTERGPYNEQFF

V gene: TRBV11-2
clone size: NA
J gene: TRBJ2-1
CDR3 protein: CASSSNSYNEQFF

V gene: TRBV6-1
clone size: NA
J gene: TRBJ1-5
CDR3 protein: CASSYLDPNQPQHF

V gene: TRBV30
clone size: NA
J gene: TRBJ1-2
CDR3 protein: CAWSEMGGGAYGYTF

V gene: TRBV7-2
clone size: NA
J gene: TRBJ2-2
CDR3 protein: CASSSVGGFPGELFF

V gene: TRBV4-3
clone size: NA
J gene: TRBJ1-3
CDR3 protein: CASSQAGTGVSGNTIYF

V gene: TRBV5-6
clone size: NA
J gene: TRBJ1-2
CDR3 protein: CASSATGGTGYTF

V gene: TRBV30
clone size: NA
J gene: TRBJ1-6
CDR3 protein: CAWKLGDRENSPLHF

V gene: TRBV11-2
clone size: NA
J gene: TRBJ1-2
CDR3 protein: CASSSVGGLAGNYGYTF

V gene: TRBV21-1
clone size: NA
J gene: TRBJ2-5
CDR3 protein: CASSPWGGRLGLETQYF

V gene: TRBV19
clone size: NA
J gene: TRBJ1-6
CDR3 protein: CASSSTGRNSPLHF

V gene: TRBV6-6
clone size: NA
J gene: TRBJ1-1
CDR3 protein: CASSSPDRNTEAFF

V gene: TRBV4-3
clone size: NA
J gene: TRBJ2-7
CDR3 protein: CASSQDWGGETYEQYF

V gene: TRBV5-4
clone size: NA
J gene: TRBJ2-5
CDR3 protein: CASSYRGGGETQYF

V gene: TRBV5-4
clone size: NA
J gene: TRBJ1-4
CDR3 protein: CASSLPGGTGEKLFF

V gene: TRBV7-9
clone size: NA
J gene: TRBJ1-2
CDR3 protein: CASSATGLPMGYTF

V gene: TRBV11-2
clone size: NA
J gene: TRBJ1-6
CDR3 protein: CASSLGQGVSSPLHF

V gene: TRBV27
clone size: NA
J gene: TRBJ1-1
CDR3 protein: CASSSRMNTEAFF

V gene: TRBV9
clone size: NA
J gene: TRBJ2-1
CDR3 protein: CASSVGGAGIYNEQFF

V gene: TRBV11-3
clone size: NA
J gene: TRBJ2-2
CDR3 protein: CASSLGLDNTGELFF

V gene: TRBV19
clone size: NA
J gene: TRBJ1-6
CDR3 protein: CASSFRRAGRYNSPLHF

V gene: TRBV2
clone size: NA
J gene: TRBJ2-7
CDR3 protein: CASSPVESSYEQYF

V gene: TRBV4-1
clone size: NA
J gene: TRBJ2-2
CDR3 protein: CASTQRTSGENTGELFF

V gene: TRBV28
clone size: NA
J gene: TRBJ2-5
CDR3 protein: CASRQAGETQYF

V gene: TRBV11-1
clone size: NA
J gene: TRBJ2-7
CDR3 protein: CASSLWTETSYEQYF

V gene: TRBV11-2
clone size: NA
J gene: TRBJ2-4
CDR3 protein: CASSLEPQRGGQIAKNIQYF

V gene: TRBV19
clone size: NA
J gene: TRBJ2-7
CDR3 protein: CASSIWQGNYEQYF

V gene: TRBV4-1
clone size: NA
J gene: TRBJ1-2
CDR3 protein: CASSPDRGRTGYTF

V gene: TRBV7-9
clone size: NA
J gene: TRBJ1-3
CDR3 protein: CASAPRDRGSGNTIYF

V gene: TRBV15
clone size: NA
J gene: TRBJ1-1
CDR3 protein: CATSRDPQGFTEAFF